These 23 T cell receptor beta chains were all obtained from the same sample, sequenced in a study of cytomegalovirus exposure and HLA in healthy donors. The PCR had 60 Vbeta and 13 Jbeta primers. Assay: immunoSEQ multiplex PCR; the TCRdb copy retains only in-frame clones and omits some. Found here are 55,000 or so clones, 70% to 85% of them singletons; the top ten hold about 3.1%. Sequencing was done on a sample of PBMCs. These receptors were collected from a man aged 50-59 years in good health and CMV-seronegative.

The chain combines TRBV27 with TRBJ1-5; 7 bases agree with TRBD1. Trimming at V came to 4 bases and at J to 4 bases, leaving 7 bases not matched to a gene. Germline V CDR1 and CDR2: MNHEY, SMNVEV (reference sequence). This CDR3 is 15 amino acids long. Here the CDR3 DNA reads TGTGCCAGCAGTTATGGAGGGGGCGGAAATCAGCCCCAGCATTTT. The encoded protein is CASSYGGGGNQPQHF.

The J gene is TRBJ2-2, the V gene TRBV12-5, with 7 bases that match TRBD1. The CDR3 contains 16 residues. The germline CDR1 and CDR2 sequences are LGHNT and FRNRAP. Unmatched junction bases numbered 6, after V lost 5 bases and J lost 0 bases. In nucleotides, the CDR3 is TGTGCTAGTGGTCTTCGACAGGGATCGAACACCGGGGAGCTGTTTTTT. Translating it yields CASGLRQGSNTGELFF. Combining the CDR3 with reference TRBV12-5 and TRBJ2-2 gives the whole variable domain DARVTQTPRHKVTEMGQEVTMRCQPILGHNTVFWYRQTMMQGLELLAYFRNRAPLDDSGMPKDRFSAEMPDATLATLKIQPSEPRDSAVYFCASGLRQGSNTGELFFGEGSRLTVL.

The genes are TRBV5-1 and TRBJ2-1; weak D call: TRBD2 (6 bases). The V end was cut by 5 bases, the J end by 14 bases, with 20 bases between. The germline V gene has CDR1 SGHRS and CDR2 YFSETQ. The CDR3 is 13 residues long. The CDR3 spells CASREQELREEFF. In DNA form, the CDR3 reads TGCGCCAGCAGAGAACAGGAGCTTAGGGAGGAGTTCTTC.

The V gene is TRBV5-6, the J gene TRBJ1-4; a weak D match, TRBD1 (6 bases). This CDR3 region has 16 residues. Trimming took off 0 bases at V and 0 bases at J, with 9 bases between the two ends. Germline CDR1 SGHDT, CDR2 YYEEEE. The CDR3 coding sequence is TGTGCCAGCAGCTTGGGGACAGCAGCAACTAATGAAAAACTGTTTTTT. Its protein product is CASSLGTAATNEKLFF. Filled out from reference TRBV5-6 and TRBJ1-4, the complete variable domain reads DAGVTQSPTHLIKTRGQQVTLRCSPKSGHDTVSWYQQALGQGPQFIFQYYEEEERQRGNFPDRFSGHQFPNYSSELNVNALLLGDSALYLCASSLGTAATNEKLFFGSGTQLSVL.

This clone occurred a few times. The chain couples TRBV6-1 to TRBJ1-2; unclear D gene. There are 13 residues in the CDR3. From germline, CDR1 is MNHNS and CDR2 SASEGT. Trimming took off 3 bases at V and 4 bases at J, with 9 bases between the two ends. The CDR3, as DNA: TGTGCCAGCAGTGACGAAGAGCTCTATGGCTACACCTTC. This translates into CASSDEELYGYTF.

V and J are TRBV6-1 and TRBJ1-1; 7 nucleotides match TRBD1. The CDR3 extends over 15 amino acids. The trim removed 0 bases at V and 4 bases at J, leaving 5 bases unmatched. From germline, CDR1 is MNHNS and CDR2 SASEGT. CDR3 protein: CASSEAGGGPTEAFF. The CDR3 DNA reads TGTGCCAGCAGTGAAGCAGGAGGGGGCCCCACTGAAGCTTTCTTT.

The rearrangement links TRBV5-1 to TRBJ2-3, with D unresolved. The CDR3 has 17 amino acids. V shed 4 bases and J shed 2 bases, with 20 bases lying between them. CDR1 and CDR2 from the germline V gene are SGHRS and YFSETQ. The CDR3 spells CASSVASGASFTDTQYF. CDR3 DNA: TGCGCCAGCAGCGTAGCCAGTGGCGCTTCATTCACAGATACGCAGTATTTT.

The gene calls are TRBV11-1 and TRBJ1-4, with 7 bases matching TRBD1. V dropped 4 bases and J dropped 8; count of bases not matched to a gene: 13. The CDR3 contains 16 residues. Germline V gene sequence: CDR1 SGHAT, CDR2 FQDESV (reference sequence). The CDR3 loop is CASSSPGGQGGEKLFF. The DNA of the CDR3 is TGTGCCAGCAGCTCACCCGGCGGGCAGGGGGGAGAAAAACTGTTTTTT.

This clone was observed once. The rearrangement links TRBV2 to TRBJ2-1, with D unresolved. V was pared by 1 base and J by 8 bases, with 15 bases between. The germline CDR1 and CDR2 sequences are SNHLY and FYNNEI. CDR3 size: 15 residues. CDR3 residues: CASSEGGVVAHEQFF. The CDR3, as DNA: TGTGCCAGCAGTGAAGGAGGTGTGGTGGCCCATGAGCAGTTCTTC.

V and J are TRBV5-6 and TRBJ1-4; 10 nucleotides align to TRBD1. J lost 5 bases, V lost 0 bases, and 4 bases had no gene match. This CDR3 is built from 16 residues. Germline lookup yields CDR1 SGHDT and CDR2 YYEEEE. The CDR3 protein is CASSLVLGQGNEKLFF. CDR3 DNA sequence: TGTGCCAGCAGCTTGGTGTTGGGACAGGGGAATGAAAAACTGTTTTTT.

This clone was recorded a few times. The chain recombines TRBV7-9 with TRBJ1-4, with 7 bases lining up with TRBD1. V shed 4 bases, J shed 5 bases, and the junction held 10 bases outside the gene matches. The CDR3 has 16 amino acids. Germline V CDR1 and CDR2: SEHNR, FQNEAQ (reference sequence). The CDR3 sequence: CASSSFSRQGNEKLFF. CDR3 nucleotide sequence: TGTGCCAGCAGCTCCTTCTCCCGACAGGGAAATGAAAAACTGTTTTTT.

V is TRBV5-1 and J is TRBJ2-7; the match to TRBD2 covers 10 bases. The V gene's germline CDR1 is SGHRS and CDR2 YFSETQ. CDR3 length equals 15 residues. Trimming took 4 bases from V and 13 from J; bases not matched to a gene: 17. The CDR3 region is CASSPTRTSGSIPYF. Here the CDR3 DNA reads TGCGCCAGCAGCCCGACAAGGACTAGCGGCAGCATCCCCTACTTC.

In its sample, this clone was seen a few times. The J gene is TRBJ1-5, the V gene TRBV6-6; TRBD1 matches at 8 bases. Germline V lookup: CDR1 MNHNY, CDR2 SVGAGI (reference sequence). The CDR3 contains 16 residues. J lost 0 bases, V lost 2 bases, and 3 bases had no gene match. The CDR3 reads CASSYSGTGSNQPQHF. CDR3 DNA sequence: TGTGCCAGCAGTTACAGCGGGACAGGTAGCAATCAGCCCCAGCATTTT.

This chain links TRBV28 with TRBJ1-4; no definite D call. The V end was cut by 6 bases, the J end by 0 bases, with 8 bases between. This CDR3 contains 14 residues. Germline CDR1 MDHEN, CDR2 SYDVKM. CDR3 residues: CASRYPATNEKLFF. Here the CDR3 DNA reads TGTGCCAGCAGGTATCCCGCAACTAATGAAAAACTGTTTTTT.

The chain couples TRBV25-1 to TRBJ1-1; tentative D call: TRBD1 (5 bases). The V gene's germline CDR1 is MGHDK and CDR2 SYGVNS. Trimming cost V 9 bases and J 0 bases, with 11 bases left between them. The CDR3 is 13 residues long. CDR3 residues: CASVGPMNTEAFF. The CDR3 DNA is TGTGCCAGTGTGGGGCCCATGAACACTGAAGCTTTCTTT.

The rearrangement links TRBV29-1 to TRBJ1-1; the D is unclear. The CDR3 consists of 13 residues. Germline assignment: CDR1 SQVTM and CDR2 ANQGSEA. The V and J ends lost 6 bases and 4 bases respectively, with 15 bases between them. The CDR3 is CSVSGSHLTEAFF. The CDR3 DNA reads TGCAGCGTGTCGGGGTCCCACCTCACTGAAGCTTTCTTT. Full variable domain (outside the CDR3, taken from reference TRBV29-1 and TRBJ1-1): SAVISQKPSRDICQRGTSLTIQCQVDSQVTMMFWYRQQPGQSLTLIATANQGSEATYESGFVIDKFPISRPNLTFSTLTVSNMSPEDSSIYLCSVSGSHLTEAFFGQGTRLTVV.

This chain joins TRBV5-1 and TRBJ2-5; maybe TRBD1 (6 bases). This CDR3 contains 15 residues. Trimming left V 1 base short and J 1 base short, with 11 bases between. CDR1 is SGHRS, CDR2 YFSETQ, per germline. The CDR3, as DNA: TGCGCCAGCAGCTTGCTTGGACAGCTCCAAGAGACCCAGTACTTC. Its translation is CASSLLGQLQETQYF.

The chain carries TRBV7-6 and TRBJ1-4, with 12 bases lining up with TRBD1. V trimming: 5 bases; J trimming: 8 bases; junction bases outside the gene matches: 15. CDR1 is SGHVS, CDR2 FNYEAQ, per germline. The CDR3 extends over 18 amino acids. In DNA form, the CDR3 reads TGTGCCAGCAGCCATTTCGGGACAGGGGGCGTAAAGGTCGAAAAACTGTTTTTT. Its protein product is CASSHFGTGGVKVEKLFF.

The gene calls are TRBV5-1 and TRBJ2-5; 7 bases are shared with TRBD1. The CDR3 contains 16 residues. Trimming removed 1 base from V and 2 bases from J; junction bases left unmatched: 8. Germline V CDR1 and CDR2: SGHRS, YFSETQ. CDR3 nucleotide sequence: TGCGCCAGCAGCTTGCCAACCGGGACAGCTCAAGAGACCCAGTACTTC. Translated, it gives CASSLPTGTAQETQYF.

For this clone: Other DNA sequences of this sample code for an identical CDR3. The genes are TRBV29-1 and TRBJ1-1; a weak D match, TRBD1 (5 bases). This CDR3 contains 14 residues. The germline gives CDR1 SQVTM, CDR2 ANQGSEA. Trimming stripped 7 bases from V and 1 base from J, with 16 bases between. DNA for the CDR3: TGCAGCGCCACCTTAGGCCAGGGGAACACTGAAGCTTTCTTT. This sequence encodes CSATLGQGNTEAFF.

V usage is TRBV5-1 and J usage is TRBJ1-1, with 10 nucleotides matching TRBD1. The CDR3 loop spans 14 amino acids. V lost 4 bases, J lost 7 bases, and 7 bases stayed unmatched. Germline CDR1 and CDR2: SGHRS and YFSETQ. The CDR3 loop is CASSLTGGAVEAFF. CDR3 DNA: TGCGCCAGCAGCCTGACAGGGGGCGCGGTTGAAGCTTTCTTT. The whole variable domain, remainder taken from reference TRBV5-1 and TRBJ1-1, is KAGVTQTPRYLIKTRGQQVTLSCSPISGHRSVSWYQQTPGQGLQFLFEYFSETQRNKGNFPGRFSGRQFSNSRSEMNVSTLELGDSALYLCASSLTGGAVEAFFGQGTRLTVV.

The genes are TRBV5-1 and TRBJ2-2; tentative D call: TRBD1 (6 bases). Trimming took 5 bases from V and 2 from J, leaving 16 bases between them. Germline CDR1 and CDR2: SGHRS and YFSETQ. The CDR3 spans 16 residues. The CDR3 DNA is TGCGCCAGCAGTCGTACGACGGGACATAACACCGGGGAGCTGTTTTTT. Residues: CASSRTTGHNTGELFF.

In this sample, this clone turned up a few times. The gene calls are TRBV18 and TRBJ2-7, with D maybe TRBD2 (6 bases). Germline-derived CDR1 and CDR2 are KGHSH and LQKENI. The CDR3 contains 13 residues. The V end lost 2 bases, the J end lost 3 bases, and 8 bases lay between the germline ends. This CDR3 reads CASSPGTGYEQYF. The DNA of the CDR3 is TGTGCCAGCTCACCAGGGACTGGCTACGAGCAGTACTTC.